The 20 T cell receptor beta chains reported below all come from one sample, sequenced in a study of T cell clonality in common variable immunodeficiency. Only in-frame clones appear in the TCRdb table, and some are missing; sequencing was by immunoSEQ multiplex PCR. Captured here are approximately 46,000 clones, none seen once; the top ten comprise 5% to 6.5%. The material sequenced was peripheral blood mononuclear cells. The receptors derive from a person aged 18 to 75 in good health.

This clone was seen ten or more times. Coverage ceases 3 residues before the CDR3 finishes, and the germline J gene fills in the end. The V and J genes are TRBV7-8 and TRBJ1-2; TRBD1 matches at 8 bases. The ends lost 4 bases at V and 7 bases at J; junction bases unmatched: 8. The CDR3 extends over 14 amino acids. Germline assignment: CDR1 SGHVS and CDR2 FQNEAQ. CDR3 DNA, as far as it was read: TGTGCCAGCAGCTCGAAGGACAGGGTGGGTGGC. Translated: CASSSKDRVGG. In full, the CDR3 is CASSSKDRVGGYTF.

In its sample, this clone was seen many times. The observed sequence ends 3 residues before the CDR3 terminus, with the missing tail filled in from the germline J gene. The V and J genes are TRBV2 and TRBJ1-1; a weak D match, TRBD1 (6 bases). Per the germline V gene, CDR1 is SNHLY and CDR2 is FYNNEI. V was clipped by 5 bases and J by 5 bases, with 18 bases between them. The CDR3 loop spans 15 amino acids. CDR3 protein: CASSPRVRGGTEAFF. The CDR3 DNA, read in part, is TGTGCCAGCAGTCCCCGAGTCAGGGGAGGAACTGAA.

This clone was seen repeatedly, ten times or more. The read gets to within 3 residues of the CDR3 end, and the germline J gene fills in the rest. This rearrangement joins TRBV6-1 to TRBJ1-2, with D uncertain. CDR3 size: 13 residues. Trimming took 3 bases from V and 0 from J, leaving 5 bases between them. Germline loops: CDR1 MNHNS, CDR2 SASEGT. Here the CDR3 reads CASSDTANYGYTF. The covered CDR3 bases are TGTGCCAGCAGTGATACGGCTAACTATGGC.

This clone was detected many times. This chain's CDR3 is CASSIVGRRGNQPQHF. The covered CDR3 bases are TGTGCCAGTAGTATTGTTGGTCGCAGGGGGAATCAGCCC. The chain joins TRBV19 to TRBJ1-5; TRBD1 agrees at 7 bases. Coverage ceases 3 residues before the CDR3 finishes, and the germline J gene fills in the end. The CDR3 spans 16 residues. The V gene's germline CDR1 is LNHDA and CDR2 SQIVND (reference sequence). V gave up 3 bases and J gave up 4 bases; unmatched junction bases: 9.

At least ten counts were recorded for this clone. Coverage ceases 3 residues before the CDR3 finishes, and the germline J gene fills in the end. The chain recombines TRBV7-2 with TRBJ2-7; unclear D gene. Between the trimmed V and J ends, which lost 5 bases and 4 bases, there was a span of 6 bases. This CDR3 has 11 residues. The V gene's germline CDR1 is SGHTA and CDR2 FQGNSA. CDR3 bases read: TGTGCCAGCAGCCACGCGTACGAG. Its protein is CASSHAYE. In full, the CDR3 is CASSHAYEQYF.

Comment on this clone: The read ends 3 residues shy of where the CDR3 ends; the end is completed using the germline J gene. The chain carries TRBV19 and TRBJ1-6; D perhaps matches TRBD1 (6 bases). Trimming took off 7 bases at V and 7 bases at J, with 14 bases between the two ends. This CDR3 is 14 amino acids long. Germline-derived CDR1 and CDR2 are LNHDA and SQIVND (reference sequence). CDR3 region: CASIGQGLNSPLHF. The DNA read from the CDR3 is TGTGCCAGTATTGGGCAGGGGTTAAATTCACCC.

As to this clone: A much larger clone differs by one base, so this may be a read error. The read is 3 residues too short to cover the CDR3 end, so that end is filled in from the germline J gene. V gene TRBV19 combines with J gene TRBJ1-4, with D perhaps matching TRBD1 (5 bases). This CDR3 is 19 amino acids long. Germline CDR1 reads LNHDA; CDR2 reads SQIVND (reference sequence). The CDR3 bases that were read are TGTGCCAGTAGTATAGATTTCGGGGGAGGAGATGCTGGGGCCAACGTA. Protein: CASSIDFGGGDAGANV. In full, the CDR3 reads CASSIDFGGGDAGANVLFF.

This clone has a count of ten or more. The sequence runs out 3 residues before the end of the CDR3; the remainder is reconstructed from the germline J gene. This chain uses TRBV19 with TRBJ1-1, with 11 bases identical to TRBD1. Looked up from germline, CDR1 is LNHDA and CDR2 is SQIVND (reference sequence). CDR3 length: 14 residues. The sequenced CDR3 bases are TGTGCCAGTAGTATCCAAGGACAGGGGGCCGGA. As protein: CASSIQGQGAG. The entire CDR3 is CASSIQGQGAGAFF.

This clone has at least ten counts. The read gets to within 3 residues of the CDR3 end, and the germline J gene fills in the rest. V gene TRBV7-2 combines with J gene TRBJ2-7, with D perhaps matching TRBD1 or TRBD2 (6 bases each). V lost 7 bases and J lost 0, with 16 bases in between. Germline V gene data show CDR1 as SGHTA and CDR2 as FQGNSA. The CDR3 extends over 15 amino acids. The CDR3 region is CASTPGGGVSYEQYF. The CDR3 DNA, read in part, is TGTGCCAGCACCCCTGGAGGGGGAGTCTCCTACGAG.

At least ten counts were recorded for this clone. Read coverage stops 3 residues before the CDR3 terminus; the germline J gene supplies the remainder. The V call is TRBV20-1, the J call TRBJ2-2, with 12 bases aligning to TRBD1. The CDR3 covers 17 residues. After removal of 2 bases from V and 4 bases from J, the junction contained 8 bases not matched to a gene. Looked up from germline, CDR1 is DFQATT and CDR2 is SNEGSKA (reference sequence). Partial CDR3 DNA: TGCAGTGCTAGAACTCCCGGGACAGGGGGCGGCACCGGGGAG. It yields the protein CSARTPGTGGGTGE. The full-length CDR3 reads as CSARTPGTGGGTGELFF.

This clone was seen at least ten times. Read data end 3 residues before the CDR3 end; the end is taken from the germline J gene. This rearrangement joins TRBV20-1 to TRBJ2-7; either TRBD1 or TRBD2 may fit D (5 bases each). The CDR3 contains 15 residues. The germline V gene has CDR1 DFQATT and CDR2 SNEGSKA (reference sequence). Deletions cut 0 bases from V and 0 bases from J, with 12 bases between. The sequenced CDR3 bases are TGCAGTGCTAGAGAGAGGGGTAGGGCCTCCTACGAG. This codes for CSARERGRASYE. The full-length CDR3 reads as CSARERGRASYEQYF.

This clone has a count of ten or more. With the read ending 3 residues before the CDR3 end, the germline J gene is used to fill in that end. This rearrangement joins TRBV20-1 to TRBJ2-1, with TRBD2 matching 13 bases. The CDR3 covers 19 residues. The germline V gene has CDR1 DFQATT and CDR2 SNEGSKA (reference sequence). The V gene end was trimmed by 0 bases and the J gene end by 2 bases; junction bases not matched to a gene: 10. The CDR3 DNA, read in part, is TGCAGTGCTAGAGACCAGACTAGCGGGGGGTTGAATGCCTACAATGAG. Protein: CSARDQTSGGLNAYNE. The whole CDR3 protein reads CSARDQTSGGLNAYNEQFF.

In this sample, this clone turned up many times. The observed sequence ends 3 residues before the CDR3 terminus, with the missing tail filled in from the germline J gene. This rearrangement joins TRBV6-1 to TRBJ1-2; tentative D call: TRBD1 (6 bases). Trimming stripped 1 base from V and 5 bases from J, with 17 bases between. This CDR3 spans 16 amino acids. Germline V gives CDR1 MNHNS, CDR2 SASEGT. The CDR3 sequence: CASSEGTALYSYGYTF. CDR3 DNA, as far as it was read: TGTGCCAGCAGTGAAGGGACAGCCCTTTATTCATATGGC.

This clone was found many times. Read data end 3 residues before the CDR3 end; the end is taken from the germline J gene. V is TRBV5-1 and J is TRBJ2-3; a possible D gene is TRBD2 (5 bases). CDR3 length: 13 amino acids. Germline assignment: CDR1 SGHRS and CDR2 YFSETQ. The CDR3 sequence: CASSQGLSRAQYF. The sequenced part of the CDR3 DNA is TGCGCCAGCAGCCAAGGACTCAGTCGAGCG.

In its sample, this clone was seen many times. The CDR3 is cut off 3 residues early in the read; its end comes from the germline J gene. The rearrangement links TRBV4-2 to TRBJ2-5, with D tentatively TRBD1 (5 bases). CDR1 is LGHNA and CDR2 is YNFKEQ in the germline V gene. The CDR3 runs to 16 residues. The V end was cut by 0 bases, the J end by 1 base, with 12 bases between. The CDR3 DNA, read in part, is TGTGCCAGCAGCCAAGATGGCGGCAGGGTCCAAGAGACC. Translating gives CASSQDGGRVQET. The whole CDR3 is CASSQDGGRVQETQYF.

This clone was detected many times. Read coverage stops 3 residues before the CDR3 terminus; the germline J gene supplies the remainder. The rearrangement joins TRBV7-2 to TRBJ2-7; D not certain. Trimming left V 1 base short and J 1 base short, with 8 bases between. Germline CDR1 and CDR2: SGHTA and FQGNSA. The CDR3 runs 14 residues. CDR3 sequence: CASSLEQVSYEQYF. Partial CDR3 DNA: TGTGCCAGCAGCTTAGAGCAGGTGTCCTACGAG.

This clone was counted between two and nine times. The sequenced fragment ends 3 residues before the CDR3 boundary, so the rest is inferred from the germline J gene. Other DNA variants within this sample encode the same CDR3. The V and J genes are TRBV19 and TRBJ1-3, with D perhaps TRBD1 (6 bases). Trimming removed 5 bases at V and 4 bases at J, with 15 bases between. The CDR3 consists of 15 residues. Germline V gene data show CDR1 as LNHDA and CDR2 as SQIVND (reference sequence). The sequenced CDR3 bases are TGTGCCAGTAGTCCACAGGGCGGACAGGGAAACACC. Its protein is CASSPQGGQGNT. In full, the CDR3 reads CASSPQGGQGNTIYF.

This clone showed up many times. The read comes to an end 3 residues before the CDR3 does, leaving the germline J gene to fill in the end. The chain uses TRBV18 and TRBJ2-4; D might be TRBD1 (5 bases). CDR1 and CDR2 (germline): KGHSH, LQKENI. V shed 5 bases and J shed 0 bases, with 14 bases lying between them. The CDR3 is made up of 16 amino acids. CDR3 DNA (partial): TGTGCCAGCTCAAACCAGGGAACACTAGCCAAAAACATT. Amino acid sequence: CASSNQGTLAKNI. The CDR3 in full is CASSNQGTLAKNIQYF.

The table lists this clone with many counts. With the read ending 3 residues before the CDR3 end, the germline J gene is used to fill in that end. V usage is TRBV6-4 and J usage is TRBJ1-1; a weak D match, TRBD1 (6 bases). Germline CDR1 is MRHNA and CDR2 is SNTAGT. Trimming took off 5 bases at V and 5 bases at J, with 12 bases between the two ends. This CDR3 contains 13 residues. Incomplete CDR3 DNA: TGTGCCAGCAGTTCAGGGGAGAGTACTGAA. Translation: CASSSGESTE. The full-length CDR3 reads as CASSSGESTEAFF.

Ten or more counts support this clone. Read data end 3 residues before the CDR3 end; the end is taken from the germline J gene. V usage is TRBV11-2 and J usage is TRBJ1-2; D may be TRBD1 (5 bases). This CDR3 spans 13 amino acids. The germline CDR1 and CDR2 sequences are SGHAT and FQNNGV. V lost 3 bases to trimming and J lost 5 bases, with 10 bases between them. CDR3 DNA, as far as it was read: TGTGCCAGCAGCTTGGTAGGGACTTATGGC. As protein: CASSLVGTYG. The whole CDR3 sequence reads CASSLVGTYGYTF.